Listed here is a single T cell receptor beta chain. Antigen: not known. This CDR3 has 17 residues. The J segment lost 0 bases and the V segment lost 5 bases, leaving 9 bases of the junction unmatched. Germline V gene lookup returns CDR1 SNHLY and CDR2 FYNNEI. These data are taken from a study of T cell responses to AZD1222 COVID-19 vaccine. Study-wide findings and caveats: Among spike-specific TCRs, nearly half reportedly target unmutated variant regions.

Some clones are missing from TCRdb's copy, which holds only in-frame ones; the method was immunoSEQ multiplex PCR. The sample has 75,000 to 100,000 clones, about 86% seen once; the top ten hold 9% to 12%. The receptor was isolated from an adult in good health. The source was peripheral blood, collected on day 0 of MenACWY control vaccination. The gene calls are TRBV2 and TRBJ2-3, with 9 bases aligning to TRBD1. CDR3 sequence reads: CASSPDRGFLSTDTQYF. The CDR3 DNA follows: TGTGCCAGCAGTCCGGACAGGGGCTTCCTTAGCACAGATACGCAGTATTTT.